This TCR beta chain was documented in a study of T-cell reconstitution after alpha-beta-depleted transplantation in children (dated by TCRdb to about 2016). Broadly, across the study: T-cell immune reconstitution after TCRalphabeta/CD19-depleted allogeneic hematopoietic cell transplantation in children was quantitatively tracked in the study by means of TCR repertoire profiling.

About this clonotype: The target of this receptor is not known. No qualities accompany the bases; no much larger clone lies one base away.

The junction shows trimming of 2 bases on V and 6 bases on J, and the gene matches do not reach 6 bases of it. The germline V gene supplies CDR1 SGHTA and CDR2 FQGTGA. From its cysteine to its phenylalanine, the CDR3 spans 15 amino acids. The retained sequence is limited to the CDR3, 45 bases, with the frame set at the first base. Libraries came from PCR. Sequencing was performed on an Illumina HiSeq 2500. TCR library preparation used molecular barcoding, with unique molecular identifiers applied to normalize quantification of the TCRbeta repertoire. TCRdb reprocessed the public reads (quality trimming at Q25 with fastp, clone calling with MiXCR) and kept in-frame beta chains. Every CDR3 protein is listed once, alongside the most common genes and DNA of its rows. Across this sample there are over 400,000 distinct CDR3 sequences, with approximately 12% seen only once. The ten largest account for around 5.6% of the sample.

The sequence derives from a human donor who donated a stem cell graft to a child with combined immunodeficiency. The sequencing used PBMCs from the stem cell graft donor, collected from the stem cell graft. The V gene is TRBV7-3 and the J gene is TRBJ2-3; the junction holds 9 bases that match TRBD2. The DNA sequence is given as TGTGCCAGCAGCTTATCCAGCGGGAGGTCGGATACGCAGTATTTT. The translation is CASSLSSGRSDTQYF.